These 20 T cell receptor beta chains were sequenced from one sample in a study of control samples from healthy donors and cancer patients. Sequenced by immunoSEQ multiplex PCR; TCRdb stores in-frame clones only, minus some. This table holds about 220,000 clones, around 94% found once. Source material: blood. Receptors originate from a man between 45 and 60 years old in good health.

Only one count was recorded for this clone. The chain has TRBV6-2 or TRBV6-3 and TRBJ1-1; no definite D call. The V gene lost 4 bases and the J gene lost 3 bases, with 3 bases spanning the gap. This CDR3 has 11 residues. Per germline, CDR1 MNHEY and CDR2 SVGEGT. Written as DNA, the CDR3 is TGTGCCAGCAGTTTTTACACTGAAGCTTTCTTT. It specifies CASSFYTEAFF.

This clone came up once. The chain has TRBV6-9 and TRBJ2-7; D gene unclear. CDR1 is MNHGY, CDR2 SVAAGI, per germline. Trimming left V 7 bases short and J 0 bases short, with 13 bases between. This CDR3 region has 14 residues. The CDR3 spells CASIRTPSSYEQYV. The DNA for the CDR3 is TGTGCCAGCATACGAACCCCGAGCTCCTACGAGCAGTACGTC.

The V gene is TRBV3-1 (or the pseudogene TRBV3-2), the J gene TRBJ2-4; D is possibly TRBD1 (7 bases). The CDR3 extends over 16 amino acids. V lost 1 base, J lost 0 bases, and 10 bases lay in between. CDR1 and CDR2 (germline): LGHDT, YNNKEL (reference sequence). The CDR3 region has the DNA TGTGCCAGCAGCCAAGGGAGGGGGCTAGCCAAAAACATTCAGTACTTC. Translated: CASSQGRGLAKNIQYF.

This sequence joins TRBV19 and TRBJ1-5; D gene unclear. The V end was cut by 1 base, the J end by 0 bases, with 7 bases between. Germline CDR1 is LNHDA and CDR2 is SQIVND (reference sequence). This CDR3 comprises 15 residues. CDR3 residues: CASSIVSDSNQPQHF. The CDR3 nucleotides read TGTGCCAGTAGTATAGTAAGCGATAGCAATCAGCCCCAGCATTTT.

The chain is built from TRBV5-4 and TRBJ1-1; D is ambiguous. The V end was cut by 3 bases, the J end by 4 bases, with 16 bases between. CDR3 length: 15 residues. Germline assignment: CDR1 SGHNT and CDR2 YYREEE (reference sequence). The chain's CDR3 is CASSSGADGGTEAFF. The CDR3, as DNA: TGTGCCAGCAGCTCGGGAGCGGACGGCGGCACTGAAGCTTTCTTT.

The chain has TRBV6-5 and TRBJ1-3; the D gene is possibly TRBD1 (5 bases). CDR1 is MNHEY, CDR2 SVGAGI, per germline. The CDR3 loop spans 14 amino acids. V was pared by 6 bases and J by 2 bases, with 11 bases between. The CDR3 region is CASRVEGPGNTIYF. The CDR3 DNA sequence: TGTGCCAGCAGAGTAGAGGGACCTGGAAACACCATATATTTT.

The chain is built from TRBV3-1 (or the pseudogene TRBV3-2) and TRBJ2-3; 12 bases are a match to TRBD2. The CDR3 has 15 residues. V was pared by 4 bases and J by 4 bases, with 3 bases of the junction left unmatched. CDR1 and CDR2 (germline): LGHDT, YNNKEL (reference sequence). In nucleotides, the CDR3 is TGTGCCAGCAGCCCACTAGCGGGGGGCGCAGATACGCAGTATTTT. Translation gives CASSPLAGGADTQYF.

V usage is TRBV6-5 and J usage is TRBJ1-6; tentatively, D is TRBD1 (5 bases). V gave up 4 bases and J gave up 9 bases, with 7 bases separating them. The CDR3 totals 12 residues. In germline, CDR1 is MNHEY, CDR2 SVGAGI. The CDR3 spells CASSFGASPLHF. The CDR3 nucleotides read TGTGCCAGCAGTTTCGGGGCTTCACCCCTCCACTTT.

This clone was seen just once. The chain recombines TRBV5-4 with TRBJ1-2, with a weak D call TRBD1 (6 bases). Germline lookup yields CDR1 SGHNT and CDR2 YYREEE (reference sequence). The CDR3 is 17 residues long. The V end was cut by 2 bases, the J end by 4 bases, with 21 bases between. The CDR3 DNA follows: TGTGCCAGCAGCTTATTGGGAGGGGGGGAGCGGAGCTATGGCTACACCTTC. It translates to CASSLLGGGERSYGYTF.

The chain joins TRBV5-1 to TRBJ1-1; D possibly corresponds to TRBD1 (6 bases). The CDR3 loop spans 16 amino acids. CDR1 and CDR2 (germline): SGHRS, YFSETQ. V shed 0 bases and J shed 7 bases, with 19 bases lying between them. CDR3 region: CASSLEGGVSRDEAFF. CDR3 bases: TGCGCCAGCAGCTTGGAGGGGGGTGTCTCCCGCGATGAAGCTTTCTTT.

The chain uses TRBV11-3 and TRBJ2-2; D is unclear. CDR3 size: 13 residues. Trimming left V 2 bases short and J 7 bases short, with 8 bases between. Germline CDR1 and CDR2: SGHNT and YENEEA. CDR3 bases: TGTGCCAGCAGCTTAAGAAGGGTCGGGGAGCTGTTTTTT. It codes for CASSLRRVGELFF.

The V call is TRBV7-2, the J call TRBJ1-1; maybe TRBD1 (5 bases). The CDR3 spans 15 residues. V lost 2 bases and J 4 bases, leaving 14 bases between the germline ends. The germline V gene encodes CDR1 SGHTA and CDR2 FQGNSA. In nucleotides, the CDR3 is TGTGCCAGCAGCTTAATTCGCGGGGGACGCACTGAAGCTTTCTTT. Protein sequence: CASSLIRGGRTEAFF.

This chain links TRBV4-3 with TRBJ2-3; the D is unclear. This CDR3 is built from 14 residues. CDR1 is LGHNA and CDR2 is YSLEER in the germline V gene. Trimming pared 2 bases from V and 4 bases from J, leaving 10 bases between. The CDR3 sequence: CASSQRRRSDTQYF. As DNA, the CDR3 is TGCGCCAGCAGCCAACGCCGCAGGTCAGATACGCAGTATTTT.

The J gene is TRBJ1-6, the V gene TRBV15, with D hard to call. The CDR3 has 12 residues. Germline V CDR1 and CDR2: LNHNV, YYDKDF (reference sequence). Trimming took 9 bases from V and 7 from J, leaving 10 bases between them. The CDR3 sequence: CATGRTNSPLHF. DNA of the CDR3: TGTGCCACAGGACGTACAAATTCACCCCTCCACTTT.

The CDR3 protein is CASSPPRGKNEQFF. CDR3 DNA: TGTGCCAGCAGCCCCCCCAGGGGCAAAAATGAGCAGTTCTTC. The V and J genes are TRBV5-4 and TRBJ2-1, with a weak D call TRBD1 (6 bases). Trimming stripped 4 bases from V and 7 bases from J, with 15 bases between. The CDR3 contains 14 residues. In germline, CDR1 is SGHNT, CDR2 YYREEE (reference sequence).

V and J are TRBV19 and TRBJ1-2; D unclear. The CDR3 totals 13 residues. The V and J ends lost 3 bases and 8 bases respectively, with 13 bases between them. Germline V gene sequence: CDR1 LNHDA, CDR2 SQIVND (reference sequence). The CDR3 DNA is TGTGCCAGTAGTATTACGGGGATCGGGGGCTACACCTTC. Translated, it gives CASSITGIGGYTF.

The chain uses TRBV6-1 and TRBJ2-7; D may correspond to TRBD1 or TRBD2 (5 bases each). Trimming shortened V by 3 bases and J by 0 bases, and 9 bases separated the two germline ends. The CDR3 is 14 amino acids. CDR1 and CDR2 from the germline V gene are MNHNS and SASEGT. CDR3 sequence: CASSESGLSYEQYF. CDR3 DNA: TGTGCCAGCAGTGAGTCGGGGCTCTCCTACGAGCAGTACTTC.

This clone was seen once. The chain joins TRBV4-1 to TRBJ2-7, with D possibly being TRBD1 or TRBD2 (6 bases each). The CDR3 totals 18 residues. V was clipped by 1 base and J by 4 bases, with 23 bases between them. Per germline, CDR1 MGHRA and CDR2 YSYEKL. The CDR3 reads CASSQVVTWGALLYEQYF. In nucleotides, the CDR3 is TGCGCCAGCAGCCAAGTGGTTACCTGGGGGGCGCTTTTGTACGAGCAGTACTTC.

J is TRBJ1-6 and V is TRBV29-1, with no clear D. In germline, CDR1 is SQVTM, CDR2 ANQGSEA. Trimming left V 4 bases short and J 5 bases short, with 9 bases between. The CDR3 extends over 13 amino acids. CDR3 protein: CSVATQNNSPLHF. The DNA for the CDR3 is TGCAGCGTTGCTACACAGAATAATTCACCCCTCCACTTT.

CDR3 sequence reads: CASSLRSSTDTQYF. The CDR3 DNA follows: TGCGCCAGCAGCTTGAGGAGTAGCACAGATACGCAGTATTTT. The rearrangement uses TRBV5-1 and TRBJ2-3; D ambiguous. The CDR3 sequence is 14 residues long. Germline loops: CDR1 SGHRS, CDR2 YFSETQ. With 1 base removed from V and 0 bases from J, the gap between germline ends came to 6 bases.